The T cell receptor beta chain described here comes from a study of shared clonotypes between healthy human individuals. About the study: Donors, aged 18 to 49, were a couple of women and a few men. Per donor, three plates held CD4 naive cells, three held CD4 memory, two held CD8 naive and one held CD8 memory.

This clone has only one observation. Antigen unknown. This CDR3 region has 14 residues. Per germline, CDR1 SNHLY and CDR2 FYNNEI. V was pared by 2 bases and J by 2 bases, with 3 bases of the junction left unmatched. The genomic DNA of each subset was split evenly across several immunoSEQ plates. Libraries were prepared by immunoSEQ multiplex PCR; TCRdb keeps only in-frame clonotypes and omits some of them. In the table there are roughly 2 million clones, 85% to 95% of which are singletons. Whole-study results and caveats: Generally, naive subsets (rather than memory subsets) showed larger estimated richness.

What was sequenced was naive CD4+ T cells sorted from blood. The sample's subset: CD45RA+ positively selected. The sequence derives from a man between 18 and 35 years old in good health. This chain joins TRBV2 and TRBJ2-7; 7 nucleotides agree with TRBD1. This CDR3 is CASSEYGTAYEQYF. DNA of the CDR3: TGTGCCAGCAGTGAATATGGGACAGCCTACGAGCAGTACTTC.